The rows below give T cell receptor beta chains drawn from one sample of a study of blood T cell repertoires in COVID-19. The protocol was immunoSEQ multiplex PCR, while the TCRdb copy is restricted to in-frame clones and leaves out a portion. The sample contains a few hundred thousand clones, about 91% of which appear only once. Input material: PBMCs or T cells enriched from blood (not recorded which). Source of these receptors: a woman aged 40 to 55 who had recovered from COVID-19. Each CDR3 is given with its conserved first and last residue. A D gene is named only where the DNA matches it firmly. Rows may omit the clone size; those that give it use once, few, many or a size class.

J gene: TRBJ2-7; V gene: TRBV10-3; clone size: -; D gene: -; CDR3 DNA: TGTGCCATCAGTGAGGCAGGCTCCTACGAGCAGTACTTC; CDR3 protein: CAISEAGSYEQYF
J gene: TRBJ2-1; V gene: TRBV9; clone size: -; D gene: TRBD2; CDR3 DNA: TGTGCCAGCAGCGCGGAGGCGGGAGGGCCCTACAATGAGCAGTTCTTC; CDR3 protein: CASSAEAGGPYNEQFF
J gene: TRBJ1-1; V gene: TRBV19; clone size: -; D gene: -; CDR3 DNA: TGTGCCAGTAGTATAAACCCCGGGGCCGGGGGCACTGAAGCTTTCTTT; CDR3 protein: CASSINPGAGGTEAFF
J gene: TRBJ2-5; V gene: TRBV30; clone size: -; D gene: TRBD2; CDR3 DNA: TGTGCCCGGGGGGGCCGACAAGAGACCCAGTACTTC; CDR3 protein: CARGGRQETQYF
J gene: TRBJ1-2; V gene: TRBV5-1; clone size: -; D gene: -; CDR3 DNA: TGCGCCAGCAGTTTAAGAGACTATGGCTACACCTTC; CDR3 protein: CASSLRDYGYTF
J gene: TRBJ1-5; V gene: TRBV27; clone size: -; D gene: -; CDR3 DNA: TGTGCCAGCAGTTTACAATCAGTTAGCAATCAGCCCCAGCATTTT; CDR3 protein: CASSLQSVSNQPQHF
J gene: TRBJ2-3; V gene: TRBV12-3/TRBV12-4; clone size: -; D gene: -; CDR3 DNA: TGTGCCAGCAGTTTTCTAGATACGCAGTATTTT; CDR3 protein: CASSFLDTQYF
J gene: TRBJ1-2; V gene: TRBV9; clone size: -; D gene: -; CDR3 DNA: TGTGCCAGCAGCGCGGGGGAAGGATACTTTAGTGGCTACACCTTC; CDR3 protein: CASSAGEGYFSGYTF
J gene: TRBJ2-5; V gene: TRBV4-3; clone size: -; D gene: -; CDR3 DNA: TGCGCCAGCAGCCAAGTCTCGGGAGCGACTGAGACCCAGTACTTC; CDR3 protein: CASSQVSGATETQYF
J gene: TRBJ2-5; V gene: TRBV5-1; clone size: -; D gene: TRBD1; CDR3 DNA: TGCGCCAGCAGCCTTACAGGGGCCGCTTCTGTTGGTGAGACCCAGTACTTC; CDR3 protein: CASSLTGAASVGETQYF
J gene: TRBJ2-3; V gene: TRBV7-2; clone size: -; D gene: TRBD2; CDR3 DNA: TGTGCCAGCAGGGTTGGCGGGGGAGCAGATACGCAGTATTTT; CDR3 protein: CASRVGGGADTQYF
J gene: TRBJ2-2; V gene: TRBV10-3; clone size: -; D gene: TRBD2; CDR3 DNA: TGTGCCATCAGTCCGGGGGGGCCCGGGGAGCTGTTTTTT; CDR3 protein: CAISPGGPGELFF
J gene: TRBJ1-1; V gene: TRBV18; clone size: -; D gene: -; CDR3 DNA: TGTGCCAGCTCACCCGAGGGCGTGGGCACTGAAGCTTTCTTT; CDR3 protein: CASSPEGVGTEAFF
J gene: TRBJ2-1; V gene: TRBV7-2; clone size: -; D gene: TRBD2; CDR3 DNA: TGTGCCAGCAGCTTAGTAACGCTAGCGGGAGTAGGGATCAGCAATGAGCAGTTCTTC; CDR3 protein: CASSLVTLAGVGISNEQFF
J gene: TRBJ1-2; V gene: TRBV6-5; clone size: -; D gene: TRBD1; CDR3 DNA: TGTGCCAGCAGTTACAACAGGGGAGACTATGGCTACACCTTC; CDR3 protein: CASSYNRGDYGYTF
J gene: TRBJ2-7; V gene: TRBV7-9; clone size: -; D gene: -; CDR3 DNA: TGTGCCAGCAGCTTAGTGTGGGGGCGACAGGAGCGGAGATACGAGCAGTACTTC; CDR3 protein: CASSLVWGRQERRYEQYF
J gene: TRBJ1-5; V gene: TRBV30; clone size: few; D gene: -; CDR3 DNA: TGTGCCTGGAGTGAATGGGGGGTCAATCAGCCCCAGCATTTT; CDR3 protein: CAWSEWGVNQPQHF
J gene: TRBJ2-7; V gene: TRBV19; clone size: -; D gene: TRBD2; CDR3 DNA: TGTGCCAGTAGCCTACTAGCGGGAGGGCCGGGAGAGCAGTACTTC; CDR3 protein: CASSLLAGGPGEQYF
J gene: TRBJ2-3; V gene: TRBV5-6; clone size: -; D gene: -; CDR3 DNA: TGTGCCAGCAGCCTCCGGGTAGCTGATAGCACAGATACGCAGTATTTT; CDR3 protein: CASSLRVADSTDTQYF
J gene: TRBJ2-1; V gene: TRBV20-1; clone size: -; D gene: -; CDR3 DNA: TGCAGTGCCGCCGAGGGTGAGCAGTTCTTC; CDR3 protein: CSAAEGEQFF
J gene: TRBJ1-1; V gene: TRBV7-3; clone size: -; D gene: -; CDR3 DNA: TGTGCCAGCAGCTATCTGGACAGAATGAACACTGAAGCTTTCTTT; CDR3 protein: CASSYLDRMNTEAFF
J gene: TRBJ2-3; V gene: TRBV11-2; clone size: -; D gene: TRBD2; CDR3 DNA: TGTGCCAGCAGCCAACGTGTTGGAGCGGGAGGCTACACGCAGTATTTT; CDR3 protein: CASSQRVGAGGYTQYF
J gene: TRBJ2-1; V gene: TRBV18; clone size: -; D gene: TRBD2; CDR3 DNA: TGTGCCAGCTCACCGATCTTAGCGGGAGGGGTCGGTGAGCAGTTCTTC; CDR3 protein: CASSPILAGGVGEQFF
J gene: TRBJ2-7; V gene: TRBV29-1; clone size: few; D gene: -; CDR3 DNA: TGCAGCGTTGAAGATCGGCGGGGCAGCTACGAGCAGTACTTC; CDR3 protein: CSVEDRRGSYEQYF
J gene: TRBJ2-7; V gene: TRBV18; clone size: -; D gene: TRBD1; CDR3 DNA: TGTGCCAGCTCATCGACAGGGAACGAGCAGTACTTC; CDR3 protein: CASSSTGNEQYF
J gene: TRBJ2-3; V gene: TRBV5-6; clone size: -; D gene: TRBD1; CDR3 DNA: TGTGCCAGCAGCTTTCCAACAGGGGGCGCAGATACGCAGTATTTT; CDR3 protein: CASSFPTGGADTQYF
J gene: TRBJ2-1; V gene: TRBV19; clone size: -; D gene: TRBD2; CDR3 DNA: TGTGCCAGTAGTATAGCCCTAGCGGGATTTTATGAGCAGTTCTTC; CDR3 protein: CASSIALAGFYEQFF
J gene: TRBJ2-1; V gene: TRBV24-1; clone size: -; D gene: -; CDR3 DNA: TGTGCCACCAGTGATTTCCCGGGGGAGCAGTTCTTC; CDR3 protein: CATSDFPGEQFF
J gene: TRBJ2-2; V gene: TRBV27; clone size: -; D gene: TRBD2; CDR3 DNA: TGTGCCAGCAGTTTACGGGGGGCCGGGGAGCTGTTTTTT; CDR3 protein: CASSLRGAGELFF
J gene: TRBJ1-3; V gene: TRBV19; clone size: -; D gene: -; CDR3 DNA: TGTGGTTCCGGGAACTCTGGAAACACCATATATTTT; CDR3 protein: CGSGNSGNTIYF
J gene: TRBJ2-1; V gene: TRBV15; clone size: -; D gene: -; CDR3 DNA: TGTGCCACCAGCAGAGATAGGTCTAGCTCTGGGCAGTTCTTC; CDR3 protein: CATSRDRSSSGQFF
J gene: TRBJ1-2; V gene: TRBV7-2; clone size: -; D gene: -; CDR3 DNA: TGTGCCAGCAGCCCTTCGCGACAGACTTCTAACTATGGCTACACCTTC; CDR3 protein: CASSPSRQTSNYGYTF
J gene: TRBJ1-4; V gene: TRBV20-1; clone size: -; D gene: -; CDR3 DNA: TGCAGTGCTAACGGGCGGGGACGACTGTTTTTT; CDR3 protein: CSANGRGRLFF
J gene: TRBJ1-3; V gene: TRBV2; clone size: -; D gene: -; CDR3 DNA: TGTGCCAGCAGGCCCGGGACATCTGGAAACACCATATATTTT; CDR3 protein: CASRPGTSGNTIYF
J gene: TRBJ2-7; V gene: TRBV6-5; clone size: -; D gene: TRBD2; CDR3 DNA: TGTGCCAGCAGTTACTTAGCGGGACTTAACGAGCAGTACTTC; CDR3 protein: CASSYLAGLNEQYF